This TCR beta chain came from a study of blood T cell repertoires in COVID-19. As for the study in general: T cells, B-cell-depleted T cells, or PBMCs supplied cDNA or gDNA.

TCRdb's copy holds only in-frame clones and misses some; the assay was immunoSEQ multiplex PCR. The table records about 210,000 clones, around 88% of them present only once. The CDR3 totals 15 residues. CDR1 and CDR2 from the germline V gene are MNHEY and SMNVEV (reference sequence). The junction had 11 bases not matched to a gene; V was cut back by 2 bases and J by 12 bases. The sequence derives from a man aged 18-30 years with active or convalescent COVID-19. Material for sequencing was peripheral blood. V usage is TRBV27 and J usage is TRBJ2-1; TRBD2 aligns across 9 bases. CDR3 region: CASSLGGRAGLGQFF. DNA for the CDR3: TGTGCCAGCAGTTTAGGCGGGAGGGCCGGTCTCGGGCAGTTCTTC.